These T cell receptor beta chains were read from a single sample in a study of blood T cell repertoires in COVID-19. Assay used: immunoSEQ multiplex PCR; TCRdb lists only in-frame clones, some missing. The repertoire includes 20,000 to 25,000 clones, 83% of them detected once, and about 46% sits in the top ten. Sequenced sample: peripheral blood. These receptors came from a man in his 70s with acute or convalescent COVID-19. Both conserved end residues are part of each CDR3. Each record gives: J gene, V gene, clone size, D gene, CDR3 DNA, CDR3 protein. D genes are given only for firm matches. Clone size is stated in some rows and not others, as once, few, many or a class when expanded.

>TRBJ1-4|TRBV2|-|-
TGTGCCAGCAAATTTGGGGGGGCTAACAATGAAAAACTGTTTTTT
CASKFGGANNEKLFF
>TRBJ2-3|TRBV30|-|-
TGTGCCTGGAGTGAAGGGGATCCCACAGATACGCAGTATTTT
CAWSEGDPTDTQYF
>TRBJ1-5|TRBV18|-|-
TGTGCCAGCTCAGTCGGGACAAATAGCAATCAGCCCCAGCATTTT
CASSVGTNSNQPQHF
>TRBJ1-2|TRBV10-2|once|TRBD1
TGCGCCAGCAGTGGACAGGGGATAAACTATGGCTACACCTTC
CASSGQGINYGYTF
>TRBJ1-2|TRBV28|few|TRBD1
TGTGCCAGCAGTTTAGGGACAGGGGGGAACGGCTACACCTTC
CASSLGTGGNGYTF
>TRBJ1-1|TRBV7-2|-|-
TGTGCCAGCAGCTTAGGGGCTGGACTATCCCTTGAAGCTTTCTTT
CASSLGAGLSLEAFF
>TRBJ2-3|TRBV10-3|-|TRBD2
TGTGCCATCAGTGAGTCGGGCGGGGGGGGCACAGATACGCAGTATTTT
CAISESGGGGTDTQYF
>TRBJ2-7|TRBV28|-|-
TGTGCCAGCGGAGGGAACTTCTACGAGCAGTACTTC
CASGGNFYEQYF
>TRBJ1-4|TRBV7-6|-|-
TGTGCCAGCAGCCCAATGACAGCAACTAATGAAAAACTGTTTTTT
CASSPMTATNEKLFF
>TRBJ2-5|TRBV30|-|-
TGTGCCTGGAGCCCTTTCTCCGGGACCCAGTACTTC
CAWSPFSGTQYF
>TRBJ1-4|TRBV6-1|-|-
TGTGCCAGCAGTGAAGCGGCGACCAGACCACAGAAACTGTTTTTT
CASSEAATRPQKLFF
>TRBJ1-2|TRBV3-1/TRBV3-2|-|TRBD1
TGTGCCAGCATGACAATCAGGGACAGGGGGCGATTTTGCTATGGCTACACCTTC
CASMTIRDRGRFCYGYTF
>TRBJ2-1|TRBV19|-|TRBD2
TGTGCCAGTAGTCGGACTAGCGGAGGTAGATGGGAGCAGTTCTTC
CASSRTSGGRWEQFF
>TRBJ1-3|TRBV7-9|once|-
TGTGCCAGCAGCTTAGGCAGGGACACCATATATTTT
CASSLGRDTIYF
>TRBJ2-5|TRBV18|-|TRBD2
TGTGCCAGCTCACCACCTGCGGGAGTGGGGACCCAGTACTTC
CASSPPAGVGTQYF
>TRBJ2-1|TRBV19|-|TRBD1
TGTGCCAGTAGTATACGGGGGACAGGGGGCGATGAGCAGTTCTTC
CASSIRGTGGDEQFF
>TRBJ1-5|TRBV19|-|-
TGTGCCAGTAGTACTGGGAGGGGAGGACAGCCCCAGCATTTT
CASSTGRGGQPQHF
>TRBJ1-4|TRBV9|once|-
TGTGCCAGCAGCGCGGGGGGTGACGGAGAAAAACTGTTTTTT
CASSAGGDGEKLFF
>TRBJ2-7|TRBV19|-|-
TGTGCCAGTAGTCCTTCACACCTCTCCTACGAGCAGTACTTC
CASSPSHLSYEQYF
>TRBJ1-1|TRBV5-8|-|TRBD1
TGTGCCAGCATACGGGGCAGGGGGCTTCCTGAAGCTTTCTTT
CASIRGRGLPEAFF
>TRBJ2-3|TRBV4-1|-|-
TGCGCCAGCAGCCGCCCCTTCGCTGGCGGCGGCGCAGATACGCAGTATTTT
CASSRPFAGGGADTQYF
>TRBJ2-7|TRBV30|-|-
TGTGCCTGGAGACAGGGATACGAGCAGTACTTC
CAWRQGYEQYF
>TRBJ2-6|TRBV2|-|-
TGTGCCAGCGGAGCGCGGTCTGGGGCCAACGTCCTGACTTTC
CASGARSGANVLTF
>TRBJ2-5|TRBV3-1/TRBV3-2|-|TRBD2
TGTGCCAGCAGCCAACTCAGCGGGAGCTCCGGGACCCAGTACTTC
CASSQLSGSSGTQYF
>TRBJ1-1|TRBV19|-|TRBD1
TGTGCCAGTACCCCGTTGACAGGGATGAACACTGAAGCTTTCTTT
CASTPLTGMNTEAFF
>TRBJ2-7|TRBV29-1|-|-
TGCAGCGCTATCCCCGGGACTGGGTACGAGCAGTACTTC
CSAIPGTGYEQYF
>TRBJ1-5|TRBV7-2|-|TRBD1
TGTGCCAGCAGCGCACAGGGGCGCCAGCCCCAGCATTTT
CASSAQGRQPQHF
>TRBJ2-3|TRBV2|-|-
TGTGCCAGCACTCTACTAGATACGCAGTATTTT
CASTLLDTQYF
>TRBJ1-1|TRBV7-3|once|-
TGTGCCAGCGCCTTCACCGGGGGGCGTGAAGCTTTCTTT
CASAFTGGREAFF
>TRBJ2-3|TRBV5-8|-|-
TGTGCCAGCAGCACCGGCTCAGGGGACGATACGCAGTATTTT
CASSTGSGDDTQYF
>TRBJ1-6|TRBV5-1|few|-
TGCGCCAGCAGCCGCGGATTGGTAAATTCACCCCTCCACTTT
CASSRGLVNSPLHF
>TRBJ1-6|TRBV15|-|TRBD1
TGTGCCACCAGCAGAGGGGACAGGGGTGTTCGGATTAATTCACCCCTCCACTTT
CATSRGDRGVRINSPLHF
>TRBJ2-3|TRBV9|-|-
TGTGCCAGCAGCGTAGGTGCGGGGAGCACAGATACGCAGTATTTT
CASSVGAGSTDTQYF
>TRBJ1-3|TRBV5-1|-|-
TGCGCCAGCAGCCTCGGGGGTGGAAACACCATATATTTT
CASSLGGGNTIYF
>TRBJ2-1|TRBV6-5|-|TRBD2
TGTGCCAGCAGATCTAGCGGGAGCCTCTACAATGAGCAGTTCTTC
CASRSSGSLYNEQFF
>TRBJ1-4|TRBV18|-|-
TGTGCCAGCTCACCAGGAGCAACTAATGAAAAACTGTTTTTT
CASSPGATNEKLFF
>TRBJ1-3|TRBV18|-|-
TGTGCCAGCTCACCCCCCGGGGACACCATATATTTT
CASSPPGDTIYF
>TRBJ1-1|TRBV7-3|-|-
TGTGCCAGCAGCTTGCACAGTGACACTGAAGCTTTCTTT
CASSLHSDTEAFF
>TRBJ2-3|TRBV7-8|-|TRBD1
TGTGCCAGCAGCTACACCGGGACAGGGAGAGATACGCAGTATTTT
CASSYTGTGRDTQYF
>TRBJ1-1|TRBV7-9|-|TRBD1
TGTGCCAGCAGCTTCGGGACAGCCCACATGAACACTGAAGCTTTCTTT
CASSFGTAHMNTEAFF
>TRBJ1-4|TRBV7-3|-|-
TGTGCCAGCAGCTTAACACTGAGGGAAAAACTGTTTTTT
CASSLTLREKLFF
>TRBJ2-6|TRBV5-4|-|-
TGTGCCACCCTCGGCAGGGTTTACTCTGGGGCCAACGTCCTGACTTTC
CATLGRVYSGANVLTF
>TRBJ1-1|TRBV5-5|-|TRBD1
TGTGCCAGCAGCCTGGCAGGGGGGAACACTGAAGCTTTCTTT
CASSLAGGNTEAFF
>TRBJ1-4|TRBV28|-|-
TGTGCCAGCAGACTGACCGAGGGTTATGAAAAACTGTTTTTT
CASRLTEGYEKLFF
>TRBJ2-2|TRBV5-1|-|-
TGCGCCAGCAGCGTGAGGGGGACGAACACCGGGGAGCTGTTTTTT
CASSVRGTNTGELFF
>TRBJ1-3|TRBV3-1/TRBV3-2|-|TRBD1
TGTGCCAGCAGCCTCCGGACAGGGGCTGGTGGAAACACCATATATTTT
CASSLRTGAGGNTIYF
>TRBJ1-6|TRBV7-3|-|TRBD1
TGTGCCAGCAGTAGCCAGGGACAGGGGAGCTCACCCCTCCACTTT
CASSSQGQGSSPLHF
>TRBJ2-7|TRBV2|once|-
TGTGCCACCTCGGACACCAGCTCCTACGAGCAGTACTTC
CATSDTSSYEQYF
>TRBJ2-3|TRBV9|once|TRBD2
TGTGCCAGCAGCGTGAGCGGGACTAGCACAGATACGCAGTATTTT
CASSVSGTSTDTQYF
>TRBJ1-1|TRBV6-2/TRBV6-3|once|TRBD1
TGTGCCAGCAGTGCGGGACAGATGAACACTGAAGCTTTCTTT
CASSAGQMNTEAFF
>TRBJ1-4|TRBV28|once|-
TGTGCCAGCACTCCCCCGGGGAGGAATGAAAAACTGTTTTTT
CASTPPGRNEKLFF
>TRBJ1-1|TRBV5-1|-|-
TGCGCCAGCAGCTTGGAAGGGGATGACACTGAAGCTTTCTTT
CASSLEGDDTEAFF
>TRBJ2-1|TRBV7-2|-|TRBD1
TGTGCCAGCAGCCCCGGGACAGGGCCGGTATTTGAGCAGTTCTTC
CASSPGTGPVFEQFF
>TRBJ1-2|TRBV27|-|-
TGTGCCAGCAGTTCATCGACAGACACTTATGGCTACACCTTC
CASSSSTDTYGYTF
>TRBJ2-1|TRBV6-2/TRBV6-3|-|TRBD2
TGTGCCAGCAGTCCGCAACTTGGGACTACTTACAATGAGCAGTTCTTC
CASSPQLGTTYNEQFF
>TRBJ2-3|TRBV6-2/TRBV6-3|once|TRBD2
TGTGCCAGCAGTCTAACCTCGATCGGGGGGGCATCAGATACGCAGTATTTT
CASSLTSIGGASDTQYF
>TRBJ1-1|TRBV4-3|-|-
TGCGCCAGCAGCCAAGATCGGGTTAACGAAGAAGCTTTCTTT
CASSQDRVNEEAFF
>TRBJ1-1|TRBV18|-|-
TGTGCCAGCTCACCCGAGGGTAACACTGAAGCTTTCTTT
CASSPEGNTEAFF
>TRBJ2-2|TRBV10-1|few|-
TGCGCCAGCAGTGAGTCGCGAGCCCTAATAAAGACCGGGGAGCTGTTTTTT
CASSESRALIKTGELFF
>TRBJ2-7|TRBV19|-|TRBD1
TGTGCCAGTAGCCGGGGACAGACTGGACGGTCCTACGAGCAGTACTTC
CASSRGQTGRSYEQYF